The clone carrying this T cell receptor (beta chain) was seen repeatedly, ten times or more. The CDR3 covers 14 residues. Germline V lookup: CDR1 MNHEY, CDR2 SMNVEV (reference sequence). V lost 0 bases to trimming and J lost 4 bases, with 9 bases between them. These data belong to a study of T cells after yellow fever vaccination. One entry per CDR3 protein, called by TCRdb with MiXCR from the 5' RACE reads. The repertoire holds 550,000 to 750,000 distinct CDR3 sequences, with less than 15% as singletons. This receptor was obtained from a man aged 30 to 45 who received the YFV17D yellow fever vaccine. This material consisted of PBMCs, taken on the day of the yellow fever booster vaccination. The rearrangement joins TRBV27 to TRBJ1-1; a possible D gene is TRBD1 (5 bases). The CDR3 DNA sequence: TGTGCCAGCAGTTTATCTCGGGGGGGCACTGAAGCTTTCTTT. The encoded protein is CASSLSRGGTEAFF.